The clone carrying this T cell receptor beta chain has only a few counts. Antigen unknown. A second PCR, run for 7 to 11 cycles, used a sample-barcoded 5' primer plus a J-beta primer mix. Tagging of each cDNA molecule was performed by a template-switch adaptor with 12 random nucleotides. TCRdb reprocessed the 5' RACE reads with MiXCR, giving one entry per CDR3 protein. The data show 1.5 million to 2 million distinct CDR3 sequences, roughly a third seen once. The sample is drawn from a study of blood T cells in healthy people across ages. Study results and limitations: Leaving the PBMCs unsorted stopped any conclusive comparison of naive versus antigen-experienced cells. Older age coincided with a roughly linear decline in TCR beta diversity per million T cells. Naive CD4+ cell counts and diversity both ran higher in long-lived than in aged donors.

The CDR3 loop spans 14 amino acids. V lost 5 bases and J lost 3; bases outside the gene matches: 6. CDR1 and CDR2 (germline): DFQATT, SNEGSKA (reference sequence). The material sequenced was blood. The TCR comes from a woman under 40 in good health. This sequence joins TRBV20-1 and TRBJ2-7; 11 nucleotides align to TRBD2. The CDR3 nucleotides are TGCAGTGCTCATAGACTAGCGGGGATCTACGAGCAGTACTTC. Protein: CSAHRLAGIYEQYF.